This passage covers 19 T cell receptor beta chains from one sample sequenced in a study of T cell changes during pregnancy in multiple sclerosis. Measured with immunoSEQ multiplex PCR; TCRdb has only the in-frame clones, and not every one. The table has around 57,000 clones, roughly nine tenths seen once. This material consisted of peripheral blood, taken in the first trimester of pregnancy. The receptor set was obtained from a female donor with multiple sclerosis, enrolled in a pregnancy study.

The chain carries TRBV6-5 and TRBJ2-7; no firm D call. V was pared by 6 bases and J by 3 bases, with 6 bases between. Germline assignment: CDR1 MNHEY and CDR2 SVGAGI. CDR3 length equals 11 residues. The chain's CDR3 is CASRQHYEQYF. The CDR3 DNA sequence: TGTGCCAGCAGACAACACTACGAGCAGTACTTC.

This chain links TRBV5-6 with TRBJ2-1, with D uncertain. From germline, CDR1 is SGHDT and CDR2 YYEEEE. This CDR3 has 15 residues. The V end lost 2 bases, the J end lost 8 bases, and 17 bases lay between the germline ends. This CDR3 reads CASSLTGSYDDEQFF. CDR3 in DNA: TGTGCCAGCAGCTTAACGGGTTCTTACGACGATGAGCAGTTCTTC.

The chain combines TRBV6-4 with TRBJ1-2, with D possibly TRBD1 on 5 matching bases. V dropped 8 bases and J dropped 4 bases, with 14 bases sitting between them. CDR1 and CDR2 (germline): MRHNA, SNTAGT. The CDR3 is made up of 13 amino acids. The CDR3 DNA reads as TGTGCCAGCCGCCTCAGGGTATCCTATGGCTACACCTTC. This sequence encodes CASRLRVSYGYTF.

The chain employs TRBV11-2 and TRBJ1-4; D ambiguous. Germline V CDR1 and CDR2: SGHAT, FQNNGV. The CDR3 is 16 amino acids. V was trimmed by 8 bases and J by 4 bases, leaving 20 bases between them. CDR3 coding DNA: TGTGCCAGCGGCCGAGTTCGGGGAAATGGTAATGAAAAACTGTTTTTT. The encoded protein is CASGRVRGNGNEKLFF.

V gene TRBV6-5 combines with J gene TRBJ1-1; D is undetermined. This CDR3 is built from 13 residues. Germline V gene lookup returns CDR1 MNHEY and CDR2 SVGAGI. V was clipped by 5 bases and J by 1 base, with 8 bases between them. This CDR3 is CASSVTRNTEAFF. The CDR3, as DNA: TGTGCCAGCAGTGTTACTAGGAACACTGAAGCTTTCTTT.

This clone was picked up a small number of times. The CDR3 DNA follows: TGTGCCAGCAGCTTAGATGGGACAGGGTCGGTAGCTTTCTTT. It encodes CASSLDGTGSVAFF. V and J are TRBV7-2 and TRBJ1-1; 9 nucleotides align to TRBD1. Trimming removed 1 base from V and 10 bases from J; junction bases left unmatched: 7. Germline V gives CDR1 SGHTA, CDR2 FQGNSA. This CDR3 is built from 14 residues.

In nucleotides, the CDR3 is TGTGCCAGCAGCTTGGATGGGGGGGCGGCTGGCTACACCTTC. Amino acids: CASSLDGGAAGYTF. The chain couples TRBV5-4 to TRBJ1-2; TRBD1 might be the D (6 bases). Germline values: CDR1 SGHNT, CDR2 YYREEE (reference sequence). V was shortened by 0 bases and J by 7 bases, with 13 bases between the two germline ends. This CDR3 has 14 amino acids.

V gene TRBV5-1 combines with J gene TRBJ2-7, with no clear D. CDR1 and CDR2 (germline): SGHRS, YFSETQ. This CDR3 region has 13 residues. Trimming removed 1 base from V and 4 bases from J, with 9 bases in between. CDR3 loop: CASSLIAEYEQYF. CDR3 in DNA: TGCGCCAGCAGCTTGATAGCCGAATACGAGCAGTACTTC.

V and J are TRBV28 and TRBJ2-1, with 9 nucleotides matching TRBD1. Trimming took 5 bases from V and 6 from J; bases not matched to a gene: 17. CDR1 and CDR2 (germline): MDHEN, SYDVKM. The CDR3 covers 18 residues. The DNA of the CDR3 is TGTGCCAGCAGTATACCATGGACTACCGGGACAGGGCTCAATGAGCAGTTCTTC. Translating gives CASSIPWTTGTGLNEQFF.

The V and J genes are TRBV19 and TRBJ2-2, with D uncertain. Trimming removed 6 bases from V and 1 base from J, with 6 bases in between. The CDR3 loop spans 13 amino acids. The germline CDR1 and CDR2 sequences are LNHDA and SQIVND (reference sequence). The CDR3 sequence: CASSAGNTGELFF. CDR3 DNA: TGTGCCAGTAGCGCAGGGAACACCGGGGAGCTGTTTTTT.

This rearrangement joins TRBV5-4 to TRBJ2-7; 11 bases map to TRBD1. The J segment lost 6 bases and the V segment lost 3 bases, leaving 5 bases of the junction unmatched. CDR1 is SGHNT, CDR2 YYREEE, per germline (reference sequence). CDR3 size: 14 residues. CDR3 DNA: TGTGCCAGCAGCTCCCTAGGGACAGGGGGCGAGCAGTACTTC. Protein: CASSSLGTGGEQYF. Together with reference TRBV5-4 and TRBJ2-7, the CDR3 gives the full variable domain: ETGVTQSPTHLIKTRGQQVTLRCSSQSGHNTVSWYQQALGQGPQFIFQYYREEENGRGNFPPRFSGLQFPNYSSELNVNALELDDSALYLCASSSLGTGGEQYFGPGTRLTVT.

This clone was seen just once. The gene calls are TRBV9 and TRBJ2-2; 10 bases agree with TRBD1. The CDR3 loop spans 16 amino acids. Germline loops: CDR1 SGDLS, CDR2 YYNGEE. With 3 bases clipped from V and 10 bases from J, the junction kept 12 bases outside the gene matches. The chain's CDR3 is CASSATGTGDTEELFF. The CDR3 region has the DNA TGTGCCAGCAGCGCAACCGGGACAGGGGATACAGAGGAGCTGTTTTTT.

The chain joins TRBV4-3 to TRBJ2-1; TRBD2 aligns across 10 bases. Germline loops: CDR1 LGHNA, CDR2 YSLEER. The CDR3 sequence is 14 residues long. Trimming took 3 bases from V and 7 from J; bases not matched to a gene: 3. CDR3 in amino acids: CASSHSGGGNEQFF. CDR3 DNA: TGCGCCAGCAGCCACAGCGGGGGGGGGAATGAGCAGTTCTTC.

CDR3 bases: TGTGCCAGCAGCCCATATAATGACAGGAATGAGCAGTACTTC. It encodes CASSPYNDRNEQYF. The chain links TRBV14 to TRBJ2-7; a weak D match, TRBD1 (6 bases). Looked up from germline, CDR1 is SGHDN and CDR2 is FVKESK. With 4 bases removed from V and 7 bases from J, the gap between germline ends came to 17 bases. The CDR3 loop spans 14 amino acids.

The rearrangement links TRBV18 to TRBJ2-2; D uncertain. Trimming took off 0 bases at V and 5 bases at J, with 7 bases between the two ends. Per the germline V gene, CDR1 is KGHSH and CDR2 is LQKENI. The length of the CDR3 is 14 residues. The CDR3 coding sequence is TGTGCCAGCTCACCACCGTGGCAAACCGGGGAGCTGTTTTTT. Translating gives CASSPPWQTGELFF.

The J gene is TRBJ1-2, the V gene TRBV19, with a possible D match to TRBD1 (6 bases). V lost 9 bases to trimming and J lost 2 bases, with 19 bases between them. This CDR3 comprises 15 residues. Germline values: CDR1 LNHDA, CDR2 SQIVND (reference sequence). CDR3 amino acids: CASKFAHTGNYGYTF. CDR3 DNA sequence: TGTGCCAGCAAGTTCGCACACACAGGGAACTATGGCTACACCTTC.

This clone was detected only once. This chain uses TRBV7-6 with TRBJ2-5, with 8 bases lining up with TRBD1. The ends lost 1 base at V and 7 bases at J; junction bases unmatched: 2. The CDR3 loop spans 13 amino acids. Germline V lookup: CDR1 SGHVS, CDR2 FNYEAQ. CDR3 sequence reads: CASSLDGQGTQYF. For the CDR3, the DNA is TGTGCCAGCAGCTTAGACGGACAGGGGACCCAGTACTTC.

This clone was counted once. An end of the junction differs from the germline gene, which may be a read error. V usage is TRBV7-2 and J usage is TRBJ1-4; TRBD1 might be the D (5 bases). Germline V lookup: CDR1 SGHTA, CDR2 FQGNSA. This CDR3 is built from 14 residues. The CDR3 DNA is TGTGCCAGCAGCGTAGCGTGGGGGGATGAAAAACTGTTTTTT. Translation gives CASSVAWGDEKLFF.

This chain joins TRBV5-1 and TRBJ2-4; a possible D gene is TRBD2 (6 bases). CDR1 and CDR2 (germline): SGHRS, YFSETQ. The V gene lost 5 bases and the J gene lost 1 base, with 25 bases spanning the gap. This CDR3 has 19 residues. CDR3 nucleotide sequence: TGCGCCAGCAGAGTTGGGACTTCCTTCCTAGGGGTTGCCAAAAACATTCAGTACTTC. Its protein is CASRVGTSFLGVAKNIQYF. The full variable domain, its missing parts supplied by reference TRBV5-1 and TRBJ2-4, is KAGVTQTPRYLIKTRGQQVTLSCSPISGHRSVSWYQQTPGQGLQFLFEYFSETQRNKGNFPGRFSGRQFSNSRSEMNVSTLELGDSALYLCASRVGTSFLGVAKNIQYFGAGTRLSVL.